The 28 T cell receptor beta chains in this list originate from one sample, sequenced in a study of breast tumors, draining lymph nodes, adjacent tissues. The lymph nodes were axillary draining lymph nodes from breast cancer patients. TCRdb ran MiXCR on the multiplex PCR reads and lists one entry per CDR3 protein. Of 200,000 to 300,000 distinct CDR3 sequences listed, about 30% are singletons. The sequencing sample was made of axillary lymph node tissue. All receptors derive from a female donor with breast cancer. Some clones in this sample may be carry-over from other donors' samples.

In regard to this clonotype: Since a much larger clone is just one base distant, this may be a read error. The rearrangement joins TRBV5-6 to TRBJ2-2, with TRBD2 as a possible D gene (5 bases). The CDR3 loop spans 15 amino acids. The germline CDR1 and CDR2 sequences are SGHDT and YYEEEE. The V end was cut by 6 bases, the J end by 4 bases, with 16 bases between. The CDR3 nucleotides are TGTGCCAGCACCCGGGTCTCAGCGGCCACCGGGGAGCTGTTTTTT. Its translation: CASTRVSAATGELFF.

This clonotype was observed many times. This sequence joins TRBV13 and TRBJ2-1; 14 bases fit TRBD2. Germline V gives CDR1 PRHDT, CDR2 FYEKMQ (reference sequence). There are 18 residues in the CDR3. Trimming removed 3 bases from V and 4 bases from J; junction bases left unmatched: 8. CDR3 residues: CASSLGGLAGGTYNEQFF. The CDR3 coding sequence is TGTGCCAGCAGCTTGGGCGGACTAGCGGGAGGAACATACAATGAGCAGTTCTTC.

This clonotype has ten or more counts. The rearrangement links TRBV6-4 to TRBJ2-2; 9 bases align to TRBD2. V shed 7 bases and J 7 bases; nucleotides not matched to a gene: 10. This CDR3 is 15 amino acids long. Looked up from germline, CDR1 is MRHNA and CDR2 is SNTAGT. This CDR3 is CASKALAGRVGELFF. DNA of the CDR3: TGTGCCAGCAAGGCTCTAGCGGGAAGAGTCGGGGAGCTGTTTTTT.

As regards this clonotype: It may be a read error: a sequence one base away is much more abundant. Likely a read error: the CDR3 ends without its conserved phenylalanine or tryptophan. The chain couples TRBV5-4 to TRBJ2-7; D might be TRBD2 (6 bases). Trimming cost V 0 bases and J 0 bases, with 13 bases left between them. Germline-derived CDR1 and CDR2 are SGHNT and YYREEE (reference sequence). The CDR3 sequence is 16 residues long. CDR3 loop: CASSLAPGAPSYEQYS. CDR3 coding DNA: TGTGCCAGCAGCTTGGCCCCGGGAGCCCCCTCCTACGAGCAGTACTCC.

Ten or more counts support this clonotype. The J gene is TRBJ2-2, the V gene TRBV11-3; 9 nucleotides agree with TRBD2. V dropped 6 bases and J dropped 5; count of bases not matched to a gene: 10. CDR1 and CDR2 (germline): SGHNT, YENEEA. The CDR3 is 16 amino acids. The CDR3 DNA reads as TGTGCCAGCAGAAATCCGGGACTAGCTGGGACCGGGGAGCTGTTTTTT. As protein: CASRNPGLAGTGELFF.

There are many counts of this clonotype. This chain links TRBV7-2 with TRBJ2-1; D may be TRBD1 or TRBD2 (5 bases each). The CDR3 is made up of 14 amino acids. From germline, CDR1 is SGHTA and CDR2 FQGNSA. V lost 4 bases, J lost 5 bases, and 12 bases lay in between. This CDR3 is CASSSSGTNNEQFF. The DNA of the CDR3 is TGTGCCAGCAGCTCCTCCGGGACCAACAATGAGCAGTTCTTC.

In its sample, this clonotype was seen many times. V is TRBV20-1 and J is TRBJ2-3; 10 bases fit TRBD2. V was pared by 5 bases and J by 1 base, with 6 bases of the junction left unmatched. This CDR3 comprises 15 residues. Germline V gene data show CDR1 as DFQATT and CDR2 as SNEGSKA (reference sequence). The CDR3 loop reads CSASLAGVGTDTQYF. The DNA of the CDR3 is TGCAGTGCTTCTCTAGCGGGAGTCGGCACAGATACGCAGTATTTT.

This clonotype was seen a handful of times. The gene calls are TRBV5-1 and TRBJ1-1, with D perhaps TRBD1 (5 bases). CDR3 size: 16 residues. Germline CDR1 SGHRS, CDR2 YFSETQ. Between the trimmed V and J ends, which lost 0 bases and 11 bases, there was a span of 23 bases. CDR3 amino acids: CASSLVGGGAAPEAFF. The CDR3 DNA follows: TGCGCCAGCAGCTTGGTGGGGGGAGGAGCGGCCCCCGAGGCTTTCTTT.

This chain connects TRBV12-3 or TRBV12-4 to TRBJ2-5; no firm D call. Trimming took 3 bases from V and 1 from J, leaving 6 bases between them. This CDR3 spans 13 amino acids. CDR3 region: CASSFVSQETQYF. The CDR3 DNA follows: TGTGCCAGCAGTTTCGTGAGCCAAGAGACCCAGTACTTC.

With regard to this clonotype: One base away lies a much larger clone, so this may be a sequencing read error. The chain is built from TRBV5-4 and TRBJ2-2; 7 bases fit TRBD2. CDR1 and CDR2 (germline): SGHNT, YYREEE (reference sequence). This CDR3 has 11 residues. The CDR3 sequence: CASSGGGELLF. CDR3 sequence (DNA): TGTGCCAGCTCGGGAGGCGGGGAGCTGCTTTTT.

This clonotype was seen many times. The CDR3 DNA reads TGTGCCACCAGTGACGCCCGGGGGGGCTACACCTTC. It translates to CATSDARGGYTF. The V gene is TRBV24-1, the J gene TRBJ1-2, with a possible D match to TRBD1 (5 bases). CDR1 KGHDR and CDR2 SFDVKD come from the germline V gene. Trimming took off 4 bases at V and 8 bases at J, with 10 bases between the two ends. The CDR3 loop spans 12 amino acids.

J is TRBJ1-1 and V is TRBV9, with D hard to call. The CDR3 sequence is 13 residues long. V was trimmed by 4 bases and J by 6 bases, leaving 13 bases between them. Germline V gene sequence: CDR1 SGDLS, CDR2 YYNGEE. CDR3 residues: CASSLGPGAEAFF. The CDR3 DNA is TGTGCCAGCAGCCTCGGACCGGGAGCTGAAGCTTTCTTT.

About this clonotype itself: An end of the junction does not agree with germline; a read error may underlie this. CDR3 nucleotides: TGTGCCAGCACCCCGCTAGCGGGAGGTTCCAGCACAGATCCGCAGTATTTT. Translated: CASTPLAGGSSTDPQYF. The V call is TRBV7-6, the J call TRBJ2-3; 11 bases agree with TRBD2. Germline V gives CDR1 SGHVS, CDR2 FNYEAQ. The CDR3 covers 17 residues.

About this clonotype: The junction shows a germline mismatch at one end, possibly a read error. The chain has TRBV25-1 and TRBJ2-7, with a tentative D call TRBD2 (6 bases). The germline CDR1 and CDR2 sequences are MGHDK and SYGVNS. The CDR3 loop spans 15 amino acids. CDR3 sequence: CASSTPTRKSYERYF. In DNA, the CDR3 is TGTGCCAGCAGTACCCCGACTAGGAAGTCCTACGAGCGGTACTTC.

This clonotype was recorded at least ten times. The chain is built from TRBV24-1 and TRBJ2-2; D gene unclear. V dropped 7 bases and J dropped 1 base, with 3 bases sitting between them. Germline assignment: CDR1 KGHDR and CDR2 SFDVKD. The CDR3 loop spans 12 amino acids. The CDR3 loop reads CATRGNTGELFF. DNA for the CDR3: TGTGCCACCAGAGGGAACACCGGGGAGCTGTTTTTT.

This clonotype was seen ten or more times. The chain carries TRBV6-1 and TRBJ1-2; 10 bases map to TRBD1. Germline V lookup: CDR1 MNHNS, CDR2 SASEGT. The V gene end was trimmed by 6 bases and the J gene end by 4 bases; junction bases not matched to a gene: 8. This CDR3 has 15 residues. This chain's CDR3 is CASSPDRGRSYGYTF. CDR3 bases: TGTGCCAGCAGCCCCGACAGGGGGCGAAGCTATGGCTACACCTTC.

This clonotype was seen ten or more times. In nucleotides, the CDR3 is TGCGCCAGCAGTGCGACTAGCGGGAGGGGTGCGGATACGCAGTATTTT. It is translated as CASSATSGRGADTQYF. The chain carries TRBV10-1 and TRBJ2-3, with TRBD2 matching over 14 bases. The V segment lost 4 bases and the J segment 6 bases; nucleotides outside the gene matches: 6. CDR1 is WNHNN and CDR2 is SYGVQD in the germline V gene (reference sequence). CDR3 size: 16 residues.

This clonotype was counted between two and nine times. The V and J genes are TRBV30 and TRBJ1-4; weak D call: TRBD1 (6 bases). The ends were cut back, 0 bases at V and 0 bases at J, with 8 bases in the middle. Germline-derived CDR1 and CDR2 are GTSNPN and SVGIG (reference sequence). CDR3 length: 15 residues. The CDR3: CAWSVGQATNEKLFF. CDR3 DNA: TGTGCCTGGAGTGTGGGACAAGCAACTAATGAAAAACTGTTTTTT.

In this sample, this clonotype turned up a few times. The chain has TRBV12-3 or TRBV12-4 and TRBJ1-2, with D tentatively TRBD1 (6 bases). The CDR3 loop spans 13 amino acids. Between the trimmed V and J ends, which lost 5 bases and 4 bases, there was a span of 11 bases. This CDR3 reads CASSQTGRYGYTF. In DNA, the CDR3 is TGTGCCAGCAGTCAGACAGGCCGCTATGGCTACACCTTC.

The CDR3 nucleotides are TGTGCCAGTATTCCCCGGGACGAACAGCCCCAGCATTTT. Its protein is CASIPRDEQPQHF. This chain links TRBV6-6 with TRBJ1-5; the D gene is possibly TRBD1 (5 bases). V shed 9 bases and J shed 7 bases, with 16 bases lying between them. The germline CDR1 and CDR2 sequences are MNHNY and SVGAGI (reference sequence). This CDR3 comprises 13 residues.

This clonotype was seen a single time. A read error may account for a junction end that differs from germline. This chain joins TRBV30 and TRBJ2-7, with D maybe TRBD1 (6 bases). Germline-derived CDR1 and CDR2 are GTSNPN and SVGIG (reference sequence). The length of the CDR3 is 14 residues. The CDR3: CARSWGLLQDEQYF. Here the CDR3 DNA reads TGTGCCCGGAGTTGGGGGCTCCTTCAAGACGAGCAGTACTTC. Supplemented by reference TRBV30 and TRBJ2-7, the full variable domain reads SQTIHQWPATLVQPVGSPLSLECTVEGTSNPNLYWYRQAAGRGLQLLFYSVGIGQISSEVPQNLSASRPQDRQFILSSKKLLLSDSGFYLCARSWGLLQDEQYFGPGTRLTVT.

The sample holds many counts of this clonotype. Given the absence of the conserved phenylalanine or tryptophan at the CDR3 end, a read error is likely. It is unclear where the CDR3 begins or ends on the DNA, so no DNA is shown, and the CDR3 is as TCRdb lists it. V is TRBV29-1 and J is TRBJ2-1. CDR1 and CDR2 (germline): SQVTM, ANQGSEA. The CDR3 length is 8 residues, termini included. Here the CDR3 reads CSVDLGET.

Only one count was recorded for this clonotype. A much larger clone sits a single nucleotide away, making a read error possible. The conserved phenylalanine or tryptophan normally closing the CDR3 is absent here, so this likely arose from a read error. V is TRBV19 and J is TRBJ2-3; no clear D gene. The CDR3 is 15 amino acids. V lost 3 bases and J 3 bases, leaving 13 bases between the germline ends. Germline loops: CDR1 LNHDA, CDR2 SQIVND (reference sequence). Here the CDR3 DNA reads TGTGCCAGTAGTATCTCTGCCTTGGGGACAGATACGCAGTATCTT. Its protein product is CASSISALGTDTQYL.

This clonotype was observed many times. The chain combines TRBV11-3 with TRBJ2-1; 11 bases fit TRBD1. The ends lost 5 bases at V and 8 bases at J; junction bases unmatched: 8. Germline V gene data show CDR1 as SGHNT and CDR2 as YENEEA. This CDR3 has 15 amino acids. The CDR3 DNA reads TGTGCCAGCAGCCCTGGACAGGGGGCGCGGGATGAGCAGTTCTTC. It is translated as CASSPGQGARDEQFF.

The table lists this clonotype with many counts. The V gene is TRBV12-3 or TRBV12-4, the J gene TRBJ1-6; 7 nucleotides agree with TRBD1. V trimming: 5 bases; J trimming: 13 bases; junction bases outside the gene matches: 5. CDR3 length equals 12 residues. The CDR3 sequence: CASSIGQAPLHF. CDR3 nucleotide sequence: TGTGCCAGCAGTATCGGACAGGCTCCCCTCCACTTT.

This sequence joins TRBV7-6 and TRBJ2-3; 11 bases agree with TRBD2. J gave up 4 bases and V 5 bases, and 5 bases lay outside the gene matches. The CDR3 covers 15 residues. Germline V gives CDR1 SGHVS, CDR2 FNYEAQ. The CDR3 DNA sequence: TGTGCCAGCAGCGCTGTTAGCGGGAGGGCAGATACGCAGTATTTT. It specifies CASSAVSGRADTQYF.

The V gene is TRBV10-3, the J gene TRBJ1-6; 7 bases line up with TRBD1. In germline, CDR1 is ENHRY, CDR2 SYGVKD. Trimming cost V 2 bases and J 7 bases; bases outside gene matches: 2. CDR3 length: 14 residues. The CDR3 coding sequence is TGTGCCATCAGTGAGGGACAGGAAAATTCACCCCTCCACTTT. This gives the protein CAISEGQENSPLHF.

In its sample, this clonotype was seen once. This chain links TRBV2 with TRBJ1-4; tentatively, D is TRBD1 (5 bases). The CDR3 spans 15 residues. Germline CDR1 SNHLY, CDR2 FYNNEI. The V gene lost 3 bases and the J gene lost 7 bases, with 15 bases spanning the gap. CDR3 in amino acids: CASSEGTRPVEKLFF. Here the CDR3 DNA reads TGTGCCAGCAGTGAGGGGACTAGGCCGGTTGAAAAACTGTTTTTT.